These 11 T cell receptor beta chains were all obtained from the same sample, sequenced in a study of T cells in Graves' hyperthyroidism and ophthalmopathy. RNA transcripts provided the source from which TCR beta CDR3 regions were amplified. First-round RT-PCR with HTBI primers amplified the TCR CDR3 region. TCRdb used MiXCR to reprocess the multiplex PCR reads, holding one entry per CDR3 protein. The table includes approximately 400,000 distinct CDR3 sequences, approximately 14% detected once. The specimen was blood. The receptors derive from a woman aged 60-70 years with Graves' hyperthyroidism.

The sample holds many counts of this clonotype. V gene TRBV2 combines with J gene TRBJ2-5; no clear D gene. Germline loops: CDR1 SNHLY, CDR2 FYNNEI. The CDR3 has 12 residues. V dropped 5 bases and J dropped 1 base, with 5 bases sitting between them. The CDR3 sequence is CASSISQETQYF. CDR3 sequence (DNA): TGTGCCAGCAGTATCAGCCAAGAGACCCAGTACTTC.

The chain recombines TRBV2 with TRBJ1-5; TRBD1 matches at 7 bases. Trimming removed 6 bases from V and 0 bases from J; junction bases left unmatched: 5. The CDR3 has 15 amino acids. The V gene's germline CDR1 is SNHLY and CDR2 FYNNEI. CDR3 sequence (DNA): TGTGCCAGCAGCGTGGGACAGACTAGCAATCAGCCCCAGCATTTT. Protein sequence: CASSVGQTSNQPQHF.

This clonotype has ten or more counts. The rearrangement uses TRBV5-4 and TRBJ2-5; 7 nucleotides match TRBD1. The CDR3 extends over 13 amino acids. CDR1 SGHNT and CDR2 YYREEE come from the germline V gene (reference sequence). The junction had 4 bases not matched to a gene; V was cut back by 5 bases and J by 3 bases. CDR3 residues: CASRSGTEETQYF. CDR3 nucleotide sequence: TGTGCCAGCAGATCCGGGACAGAAGAGACCCAGTACTTC.

The chain links TRBV24-1 to TRBJ2-1, with TRBD2 as a possible D gene (6 bases). V was cut by 5 bases and J by 7 bases, with 20 bases left in between. CDR1 is KGHDR and CDR2 is SFDVKD in the germline V gene. The length of the CDR3 is 16 residues. The CDR3 loop is CATSGRSGSHKNEQFF. CDR3 in DNA: TGTGCCACCAGTGGCAGAAGCGGGTCCCACAAGAATGAGCAGTTCTTC.

This clonotype was found many times. This rearrangement joins TRBV30 to TRBJ2-7; D possibly corresponds to TRBD1 (5 bases). There are 15 residues in the CDR3. CDR1 is GTSNPN, CDR2 SVGIG, per germline (reference sequence). V lost 0 bases, J lost 5 bases, and 17 bases lay in between. CDR3 nucleotide sequence: TGTGCCTGGAGTGTACCCCCAGGGTTGCGGCACGAGCAGTACTTC. Its translation is CAWSVPPGLRHEQYF.

At least ten counts were recorded for this clonotype. V usage is TRBV7-8 and J usage is TRBJ2-3; D is unresolved. The length of the CDR3 is 15 residues. Germline V gene data show CDR1 as SGHVS and CDR2 as FQNEAQ. V lost 2 bases and J lost 0, with 9 bases in between. The CDR3 DNA is TGTGCCAGCAGCTTATTCACCACAAGCACAGATACGCAGTATTTT. Protein: CASSLFTTSTDTQYF.

The gene calls are TRBV9 and TRBJ1-5; 8 nucleotides align to TRBD1. Looked up from germline, CDR1 is SGDLS and CDR2 is YYNGEE. Trimming cost V 3 bases and J 2 bases; bases outside gene matches: 4. This CDR3 contains 15 residues. The CDR3 region has the DNA TGTGCCAGCAGCGGACAGGGGTCGGGCAATCAGCCCCAGCATTTT. It codes for CASSGQGSGNQPQHF. The full variable domain, rest sourced from reference TRBV9 and TRBJ1-5, is DSGVTQTPKHLITATGQRVTLRCSPRSGDLSVYWYQQSLDQGLQFLIQYYNGEERAKGNILERFSAQQFPDLHSELNLSSLELGDSALYFCASSGQGSGNQPQHFGDGTRLSIL.

The sample holds many counts of this clonotype. This chain connects TRBV2 to TRBJ1-2; possible D gene TRBD1, 6 bases. Trimming pared 10 bases from V and 6 bases from J, leaving 15 bases between. The CDR3 is made up of 12 amino acids. The germline CDR1 and CDR2 sequences are SNHLY and FYNNEI. The CDR3 sequence is CATEGQIDGYTF. CDR3 sequence (DNA): TGTGCCACTGAGGGACAAATCGATGGCTACACCTTC. Full variable domain (missing parts from reference TRBV2 and TRBJ1-2): EPEVTQTPSHQVTQMGQEVILRCVPISNHLYFYWYRQILGQKVEFLVSFYNNEISEKSEIFDDQFSVERPDGSNFTLKIRSTKLEDSAMYFCATEGQIDGYTFGSGTRLTVV.

This clonotype was observed at least ten times. This chain uses TRBV6-2 or TRBV6-3 with TRBJ2-7; TRBD1 might be the D (6 bases). The V end was cut by 6 bases, the J end by 9 bases, with 27 bases between. The CDR3 length is 16 residues. Germline CDR1 is MNHEY and CDR2 is SVGEGT. The CDR3 sequence is CASSRDRDIVPFGQYF. CDR3 sequence (DNA): TGTGCCAGCAGCCGTGACCGGGACATAGTCCCCTTCGGGCAGTACTTC.

A few counts support this clonotype. The rearrangement links TRBV10-3 to TRBJ2-1; 10 nucleotides align to TRBD2. In germline, CDR1 is ENHRY, CDR2 SYGVKD. The V and J ends lost 4 bases and 6 bases, in that order; junction bases with no gene match: 15. The CDR3 runs 18 residues. Here the CDR3 DNA reads TGTGCCATCAGTGTGGGACATTGGACTAGCGGAAGAACCAATGAGCAGTTCTTC. Its protein product is CAISVGHWTSGRTNEQFF.

CDR3 nucleotide sequence: TGTGCCAGTAGCCCATCGACAGTCTCTGGAAACACCATATATTTT. Translating it yields CASSPSTVSGNTIYF. This chain uses TRBV7-2 with TRBJ1-3; D might be TRBD1 (5 bases). With 9 bases removed from V and 0 bases from J, the gap between germline ends came to 15 bases. The CDR3 is 15 residues long. Germline V CDR1 and CDR2: SGHTA, FQGNSA.